The 17 T cell receptor beta chains reported below all come from one sample, sequenced in a study of beta chain features in type 1 diabetes. Expressed TCRB transcripts were sequenced, since all the RNA that had been isolated was reverse transcribed. Sequenced by immunoSEQ multiplex PCR; TCRdb stores in-frame clones only, minus some. The profile shows about 370,000 clones, over 13% of them singletons. What was sequenced was naive CD4+ T cells from blood. These receptors came from a woman between 18 and 29 years old in good health.

This clone was detected only a few times. V is TRBV5-1 and J is TRBJ2-7, with 9 bases matching TRBD1. The V segment lost 3 bases and the J segment 7 bases; nucleotides outside the gene matches: 5. Looked up from germline, CDR1 is SGHRS and CDR2 is YFSETQ. CDR3 length: 13 residues. CDR3 sequence reads: CASSSGTGREQYF. The CDR3 nucleotides are TGCGCCAGCAGCTCCGGGACAGGGAGGGAGCAGTACTTC.

This clone appeared a few times. Here the CDR3 DNA reads TGCAGTGCTTCCATAGCGGGAGGGCGGTACTTC. Its protein product is CSASIAGGRYF. The rearrangement uses TRBV20-1 and TRBJ2-7; 11 bases agree with TRBD2. CDR1 and CDR2 (germline): DFQATT, SNEGSKA (reference sequence). Germline trimming cut 5 bases from V and 12 bases from J; bases unmatched to any gene: 6. The CDR3 runs 11 residues.

This rearrangement joins TRBV7-6 to TRBJ2-5, with D perhaps matching TRBD2 (7 bases). Germline V CDR1 and CDR2: SGHVS, FNYEAQ. The CDR3 spans 14 residues. V shed 5 bases and J shed 2 bases, with 12 bases lying between them. For the CDR3, the DNA is TGTGCCAGCAGCCTACAGGGAGGGCAAGAGACCCAGTACTTC. Amino acids: CASSLQGGQETQYF. The whole variable domain, remainder taken from reference TRBV7-6 and TRBJ2-5, is GAGVSQSPRYKVTKRGQDVALRCDPISGHVSLYWYRQALGQGPEFLTYFNYEAQQDKSGLPNDRFSAERPEGSISTLTIQRTEQRDSAMYRCASSLQGGQETQYFGPGTRLLVL.

This chain uses TRBV29-1 with TRBJ2-3, with 12 positions matching TRBD1. Germline lookup yields CDR1 SQVTM and CDR2 ANQGSEA. The CDR3 contains 16 residues. V dropped 6 bases and J dropped 6; count of bases not matched to a gene: 13. CDR3 residues: CSVAGQGARSRDTQYF. Here the CDR3 DNA reads TGCAGCGTCGCGGGACAGGGGGCTAGATCCAGGGATACGCAGTATTTT.

This clone was detected a few times. The gene calls are TRBV7-2 and TRBJ2-1, with a weak D call TRBD2 (6 bases). Germline lookup yields CDR1 SGHTA and CDR2 FQGNSA. Trimming shortened V by 3 bases and J by 8 bases, and 14 bases separated the two germline ends. The CDR3 spans 14 residues. This CDR3 reads CASSFPGRGYEQFF. The CDR3 coding sequence is TGTGCCAGCAGCTTTCCAGGGCGGGGATATGAGCAGTTCTTC. The full variable domain, with the rest looked up from reference TRBV7-2 and TRBJ2-1, is GAGVSQSPSNKVTEKGKDVELRCDPISGHTALYWYRQSLGQGLEFLIYFQGNSAPDKSGLPSDRFSAERTGGSVSTLTIQRTQQEDSAVYLCASSFPGRGYEQFFGPGTRLTVL.

The V call is TRBV2, the J call TRBJ2-5; D possibly corresponds to TRBD1 (7 bases). CDR1 is SNHLY, CDR2 FYNNEI, per germline. Trimming removed 6 bases at V and 11 bases at J, with 13 bases between. The CDR3 is 11 residues long. CDR3 protein: CASRGQAGQYF. As DNA, the CDR3 is TGTGCCAGCAGAGGACAGGCGGGGCAGTACTTC.

This chain connects TRBV7-7 to TRBJ2-5; 8 nucleotides agree with TRBD1. From germline, CDR1 is SSHAT and CDR2 FNYEAQ (reference sequence). V lost 5 bases to trimming and J lost 1 base; unmatched junction nucleotides: 6. The CDR3 length is 15 residues. CDR3 protein: CASSMTGATQETQYF. The CDR3 DNA reads as TGTGCCAGCAGCATGACAGGGGCCACCCAAGAGACCCAGTACTTC.

This rearrangement joins TRBV19 to TRBJ1-1; D gene uncertain. Germline V gives CDR1 LNHDA, CDR2 SQIVND (reference sequence). This CDR3 spans 12 amino acids. Trimming took off 7 bases at V and 10 bases at J, with 16 bases between the two ends. CDR3 sequence: CASKGTGGGAFF. CDR3 sequence (DNA): TGTGCCAGTAAAGGTACCGGTGGCGGAGCTTTCTTT.

This clone was picked up a small number of times. The gene calls are TRBV4-3 and TRBJ2-4; maybe TRBD2 (5 bases). The CDR3 totals 13 residues. The germline V gene has CDR1 LGHNA and CDR2 YSLEER. The V end was cut by 2 bases, the J end by 6 bases, with 8 bases between. CDR3: CASSQLGVNIQYF. The CDR3 coding sequence is TGCGCCAGCAGCCAACTGGGAGTAAACATTCAGTACTTC.

V is TRBV4-3 and J is TRBJ2-4; weak D call: TRBD2 (6 bases). Germline V gene data show CDR1 as LGHNA and CDR2 as YSLEER. CDR3 length equals 12 residues. V was clipped by 1 base and J by 14 bases, with 12 bases between them. DNA of the CDR3: TGCGCCAGCAGCCAAGCCCGTGAGCGGGAGTACTTC. It translates to CASSQAREREYF.

This clone was observed a handful of times. The chain joins TRBV14 to TRBJ1-5; D gene uncertain. CDR1 and CDR2 from the germline V gene are SGHDN and FVKESK. The CDR3 is 13 amino acids. V gave up 3 bases and J gave up 4 bases, with 7 bases separating them. The CDR3 here is CASSQARNQPQHF. The CDR3 coding sequence is TGTGCCAGCAGCCAGGCCAGAAATCAGCCCCAGCATTTT.

The chain has TRBV7-3 and TRBJ2-1; 9 bases line up with TRBD2. Per germline, CDR1 SGHTA and CDR2 FQGTGA. V was clipped by 4 bases and J by 6 bases; unmatched bases: 13. This CDR3 has 17 residues. The DNA of the CDR3 is TGTGCCAGCAGCTCCCAAAGCGGGAGGTTCGCTTTCAATGAGCAGTTCTTC. The encoded protein is CASSSQSGRFAFNEQFF.

The chain uses TRBV2 and TRBJ1-1; no clear D. This CDR3 has 12 residues. Looked up from germline, CDR1 is SNHLY and CDR2 is FYNNEI. V was pared by 7 bases and J by 0 bases, with 6 bases between. CDR3: CASIAVNTEAFF. CDR3 DNA: TGTGCCAGCATTGCGGTGAACACTGAAGCTTTCTTT.

This clone was counted between two and nine times. The J gene is TRBJ2-2, the V gene TRBV30, with D possibly TRBD2 on 6 matching bases. The length of the CDR3 is 13 residues. The ends were cut back, 3 bases at V and 7 bases at J, with 12 bases in the middle. Germline CDR1 and CDR2: GTSNPN and SVGIG (reference sequence). The CDR3 loop reads CAWRTRVGGELFF. CDR3 bases: TGTGCCTGGAGGACTAGGGTCGGCGGGGAGCTGTTTTTT.

The genes are TRBV29-1 and TRBJ2-1; 12 bases fit TRBD2. The CDR3 sequence is 14 residues long. Germline V gene sequence: CDR1 SQVTM, CDR2 ANQGSEA. With 7 bases clipped from V and 8 bases from J, the junction kept 9 bases outside the gene matches. The DNA of the CDR3 is TGCAGCGGGACTAGCGGGATGGACTGGCATGAGCAGTTCTTC. Residues: CSGTSGMDWHEQFF.

This sequence joins TRBV30 and TRBJ2-3; 9 bases fit TRBD2. This CDR3 region has 16 residues. The V segment lost 0 bases and the J segment 4 bases; nucleotides outside the gene matches: 8. From germline, CDR1 is GTSNPN and CDR2 SVGIG (reference sequence). The DNA of the CDR3 is TGTGCCTGGAGTGTACTTGGCGGGAGGGTGCCAGATACGCAGTATTTT. This gives the protein CAWSVLGGRVPDTQYF. Supplemented by reference TRBV30 and TRBJ2-3, the full variable domain reads SQTIHQWPATLVQPVGSPLSLECTVEGTSNPNLYWYRQAAGRGLQLLFYSVGIGQISSEVPQNLSASRPQDRQFILSSKKLLLSDSGFYLCAWSVLGGRVPDTQYFGPGTRLTVL.

The chain couples TRBV7-2 to TRBJ2-7, with D perhaps TRBD1 (6 bases). The CDR3 spans 14 residues. V lost 5 bases and J 3 bases, leaving 14 bases between the germline ends. Per the germline V gene, CDR1 is SGHTA and CDR2 is FQGNSA. DNA of the CDR3: TGTGCCAGCAGCCCGGACAGCAACTACTACGAGCAGTACTTC. Its translation: CASSPDSNYYEQYF.